The clone carrying this T cell receptor beta chain was observed a few times. From germline, CDR1 is SGDLS and CDR2 YYNGEE. V was shortened by 8 bases and J by 4 bases, with 23 bases between the two germline ends. CDR3 size: 16 residues. This record belongs to a study of identical twins. TCRdb fed the 5' RACE reads into MiXCR, producing one record per CDR3 protein. The sample has a few hundred thousand distinct CDR3 sequences; around 8.8% are singletons. This sample was shared with a second study, whose subject was yellow fever vaccine responses in identical twins.

The TCR originated in a woman under 30 in good health. The sequenced sample consisted of CD8+ T cells sorted from blood. The chain employs TRBV9 and TRBJ2-3; perhaps TRBD2 as D (6 bases). Here the CDR3 DNA reads TGTGCCAGTCAGTTATATAGCGGAGATGCGCCAGATACGCAGTATTTT. Its protein product is CASQLYSGDAPDTQYF.